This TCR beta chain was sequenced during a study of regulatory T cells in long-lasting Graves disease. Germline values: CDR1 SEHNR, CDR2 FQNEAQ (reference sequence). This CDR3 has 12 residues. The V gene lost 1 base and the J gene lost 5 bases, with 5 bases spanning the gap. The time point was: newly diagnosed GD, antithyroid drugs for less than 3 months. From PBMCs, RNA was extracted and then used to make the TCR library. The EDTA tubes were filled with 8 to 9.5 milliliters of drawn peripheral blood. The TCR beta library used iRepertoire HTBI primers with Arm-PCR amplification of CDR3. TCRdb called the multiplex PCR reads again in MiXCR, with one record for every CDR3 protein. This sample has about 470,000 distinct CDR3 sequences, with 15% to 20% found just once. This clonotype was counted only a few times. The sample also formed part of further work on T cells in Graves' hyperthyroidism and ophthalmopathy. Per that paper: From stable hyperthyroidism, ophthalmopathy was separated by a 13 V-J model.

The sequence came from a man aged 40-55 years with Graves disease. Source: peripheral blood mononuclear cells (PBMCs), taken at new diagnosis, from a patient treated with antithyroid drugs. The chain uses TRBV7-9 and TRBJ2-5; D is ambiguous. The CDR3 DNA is TGTGCCAGCAGCTTAGTTCCCGAGACCCAGTACTTC. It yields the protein CASSLVPETQYF.